This T cell receptor beta chain was documented in a study of beta chain features in type 1 diabetes. The CDR3 is 15 amino acids. The V end was cut by 5 bases, the J end by 4 bases, with 18 bases between. Germline lookup yields CDR1 SEHNR and CDR2 FQNEAQ (reference sequence). This clone was picked up a small number of times. What it binds is unknown. Reverse transcription of all isolated RNA meant that expressed TCRB transcripts were sequenced. The method was immunoSEQ multiplex PCR; TCRdb's version includes in-frame clones alone and lacks a portion of them. Here the sample spans about 700,000 clones, about an eighth being singletons. Findings of the study overall: Shorter TCRB CDR3s, moderately but significantly so, were found in Type 1 diabetes patients in all four CD4+ subsets.

The sequence was collected from a man between 18 and 29 years old with type 1 diabetes. Sequences were obtained from naive CD4+ T cells from blood. The V and J genes are TRBV7-9 and TRBJ2-7; D may be TRBD1 (7 bases). The CDR3 reads CASSNRQGLEYEQYF. CDR3 DNA sequence: TGTGCCAGCAGCAACCGACAGGGACTCGAGTACGAGCAGTACTTC.